This T cell receptor beta chain was sequenced in a study of T-cell memory formation after mild COVID-19. Overall study: Among the donors, TCR clusters were largely specific to each donor.

Regarding this clonotype: Its antigen is unknown.

TCRdb fed the 5' RACE reads into MiXCR, producing one record per CDR3 protein. Here the sample spans around 310,000 distinct CDR3 sequences, roughly an eighth being singletons. V was clipped by 6 bases and J by 0 bases, with 10 bases between them. Germline V lookup: CDR1 MNHEY, CDR2 SVGAGI. CDR3 length equals 14 residues. Broader study findings: Whereas later expanders leaned CD4+, clones contracting day 15 to 85 showed a balanced CD4/CD8 makeup. Confirmation of SARS-CoV-2 specificity was lacking for second-wave clones peaking day 37.

This chain uses TRBV6-5 with TRBJ2-3; D possibly corresponds to TRBD1 (6 bases). This receptor was identified in a man aged 18 to 29 who had mild COVID-19 (a few samples of this study predate the infection). Cell type and time point are not known. Sequencing was carried out using PBMCs or a T cell subset sorted from them (not recorded which). CDR3 sequence: CASSGQFSTDTQYF. As DNA, the CDR3 is TGTGCCAGCAGCGGACAGTTTAGCACAGATACGCAGTATTTT.